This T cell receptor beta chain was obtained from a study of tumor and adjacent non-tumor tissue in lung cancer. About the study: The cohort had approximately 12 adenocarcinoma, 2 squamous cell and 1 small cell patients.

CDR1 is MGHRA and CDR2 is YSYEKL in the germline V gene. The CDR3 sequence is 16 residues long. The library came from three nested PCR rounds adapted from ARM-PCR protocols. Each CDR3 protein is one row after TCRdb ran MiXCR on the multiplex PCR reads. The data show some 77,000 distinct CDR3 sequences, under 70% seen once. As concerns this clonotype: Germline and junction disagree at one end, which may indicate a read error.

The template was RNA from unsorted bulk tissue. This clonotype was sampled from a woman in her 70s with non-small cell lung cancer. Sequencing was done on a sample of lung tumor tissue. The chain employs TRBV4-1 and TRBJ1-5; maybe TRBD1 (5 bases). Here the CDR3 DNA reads TGTGCCAGCAGCCAAATAGTGGGGGATAGCAATCAGCCCCAGCATTTT. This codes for CASSQIVGDSNQPQHF.